Described below is a single T cell receptor beta chain sequence and its context. This clone was observed a handful of times. The specificity of this receptor is unknown. Because this receptor comes from a mouse, its gene names and germline sequences follow the mouse reference. With the read ending 1 residue before the CDR3 end, the germline J gene is used to fill in that end. Reading the label with the study, this specimen's time point is: mouse harvest day 14 after allogeneic transplant. Each mouse graft, delivered by tail vein injection, combined 10^6 splenic CD5+ T cells with 10^7 T-cell-depleted bone marrow cells. To model GVHD in mice, a major MHC-mismatch B6 (H2b) into BALB/c (H2d) model was used, and tissues were profiled at day 7 or 14. Mouse tissues and retro-orbital blood were harvested on day 7 or 14 post-transplant using separate sterile tools per animal; livers were flushed beforehand. Before genomic DNA was isolated with the DNeasy Blood & Tissue Kit, mouse tissues were minced with razor blades in buffered saline.

The source of the sample is a study of tissue T cells after allogeneic stem cell transplantation (dated by TCRdb to between 2021 and 2024). Study-wide context: The study profiled TCR beta repertoires across many tissues from research autopsies of patients with and without GVHD, plus mouse models of GVHD. The human arm was a prospective observational study without blinding or randomization.

Including cysteine and phenylalanine, the CDR3 has 13 amino acids. Sequencing covers 36 bases of the CDR3, shown here with the frame starting at base 1. CDR1 KGHPV and CDR2 FQNQEV are derived from the germline V gene (reference sequence). Trimming takes 3 bases from V and 1 base from J, and the germline ends sit 6 bases apart. What the authors observed across the whole study: Not many T cell clones showed up in more than one patient, yet clustering based on motifs uncovered repertoire signatures that were shared across patients in a tissue-specific way. In both patients and mice, only a limited portion of the TCR repertoire detected in tissues was captured by blood and spleen T cells. The patient cohort was small and varied clinically, and sampling depth was recognized as a limitation. Within patients, how anatomically similar tissues were was a major factor shaping TCR repertoire composition, regardless of disease or transplant status. The study did not establish which tissue TCRs were alloreactive or antigen-specific, and some clones may have been host cells that persisted.

The library was built by means of the immunoSEQ multiplex PCR assay. TCRbeta CDR3 sequencing was performed at survey depth by Adaptive Biotechnologies, and CDR3 sequences, V/J genes, productive frequency and template counts were reported. TCR beta CDR3 regions were amplified from genomic DNA instead of RNA. The published analysis was carried out like this. Jensen-Shannon divergence served to quantify pairwise repertoire overlap between tissues, with 0 meaning identical and 1 meaning complete divergence. Tissues were clustered by single-linkage agglomerative hierarchical clustering of pairwise JSD values and displayed as dendrograms. GLIPH2 was run on all patient samples with simulation_depth 1000, kmer_min_depth 3 and cdr3_length_cutoff 8, and groups with more than two unique CDR3s were retained. A standardized tissue-overlap score extrapolated Jaccard GLIPH-group overlap across patients to a standard repertoire size of 1000 clones. Associations of diversity with clinical or experimental variables used linear mixed-effect models with tissue fixed effects and individual random effects. TCRdb limited this immuneACCESS table to in-frame rearrangements with V and J called. A share of clones is missing; checked studies link under half to unresolved V genes, and the rest is unexplained. V, J and clone size were drawn from that table, and D and trimming were deduced from the DNA. For this sample the table gives over 2,500 clones, of which 45% to 50% were detected only once. The ten most abundant clones make up approximately 15% of the sample.

The source of this sequence is a female BALB/c mouse given C57BL/6 T cells with graft-versus-host disease after an allogeneic hematopoietic cell transplant. The sequencing sample was made of gut tissue. This sequence uses TRBV26 and TRBJ1-2, with the D gene not confidently named. Partial CDR3 DNA: TGTGCCAGCAGTCTAAGACAAAACTCCGACTACACC. This is translated as CASSLRQNSDYT. The whole CDR3 protein reads CASSLRQNSDYTF. Beyond the CDR3, the reference TRBV26 and TRBJ1-2 genes provide the residues; the full variable domain reads: NSKVIQTPRYLVKGQGQKAKMRCIPEKGHPVVFWYQQNKNNEFKFLINFQNQEVLQQIDMTEKRFSAECPSNSPCSLEIQSSEAGDSALYLCASSLRQNSDYTFGSGTRLLVI.